This T cell receptor beta chain derives from a study of CD8 T cells in Susac syndrome. General observations from the study: The study acknowledged a relatively small number of individuals in its TCR sequencing and HLA analysis.

Matching for age and sex applied to the controls, who were healthy donors. Both CD4+ and CD8+ T cells were negatively isolated, and TEMRA cells underwent FACS enrichment. Regarding this clonotype: Its specificity is not known.

CDR3 size: 16 residues. CDR1 is DFQATT and CDR2 is SNEGSKA in the germline V gene (reference sequence). The junction had 6 bases not matched to a gene; V was cut back by 2 bases and J by 0 bases. RNA in amounts of about 0.5 to 1 ug was reverse transcribed with random hexamers. The amplification used immunoSEQ multiplex PCR on TCR beta CDR3; it spanned 54 Vbeta and 13 Jbeta. TCRdb processed the immunoSEQ multiplex PCR reads anew with MiXCR; each CDR3 protein has one entry. The data hold about 80,000 distinct CDR3 sequences, with roughly 93% observed a single time. V and J are TRBV20-1 and TRBJ2-7, with TRBD2 identical over 11 bases. The sample consisted of CD8+ T cells from PBMCs. The sequence was obtained from a human donor in good health. This CDR3 is CSARKTSGGDSYEQYV. The CDR3 DNA reads TGCAGTGCTAGAAAAACTAGCGGGGGCGACTCCTACGAGCAGTACGTC.